These T cell receptor beta chains were read from a single sample in a study of CD4 T cells in relation to SARS-CoV-2 and coronaviruses. No antigen has been identified for these receptors. The assay was immunoSEQ multiplex PCR, and TCRdb's table has in-frame clones only and misses some. Of tens of thousands of clones in the sample, around four fifths were seen once. The sample consisted of CD4+ T cells from PBMCs, cultured in vitro. These receptors originate from a human donor in good health. Each CDR3 is given with its conserved first and last residue. D genes are given only for firm matches. Clone size is not always given. Where it is, it says once, few, many or a class for expanded clones.

d_call,v_call,cdr3_length,clone_size,j_call,cdr3_aa,cdr3_nt
TRBD1,TRBV11-3,12,.,TRBJ1-1,CASSIGQAEAFF,TGTGCCAGCAGCATAGGACAGGCTGAAGCTTTCTTT
TRBD1,TRBV10-3,15,.,TRBJ2-5,CAISEWDRGQETQYF,TGTGCCATCAGTGAGTGGGACAGGGGTCAAGAGACCCAGTACTTC
TRBD2,TRBV5-1,14,.,TRBJ2-1,CASSDGTSFDEQFF,TGCGCCAGCAGCGACGGGACTAGCTTCGATGAGCAGTTCTTC
TRBD2,TRBV6-5,15,.,TRBJ2-5,CASSYGGRAQETQYF,TGTGCCAGCAGTTATGGCGGGAGGGCCCAAGAGACCCAGTACTTC
TRBD2,TRBV7-7,15,few,TRBJ2-5,CASSVGLAGAETQYF,TGTGCCAGCAGCGTCGGACTAGCGGGAGCCGAGACCCAGTACTTC
TRBD2,TRBV7-9,16,.,TRBJ2-3,CASSPGTSGTGGTQYF,TGTGCCAGCAGCCCCGGGACTAGCGGTACGGGAGGTACGCAGTATTTT
TRBD1,TRBV2,16,.,TRBJ1-2,CASSKRTGPSNYGYTF,TGTGCCAGCAGTAAACGGACAGGGCCTTCTAACTATGGCTACACCTTC
TRBD2,TRBV3-1/TRBV3-2,17,.,TRBJ2-3,CASSHWTSGLSTDTQYF,TGTGCCAGCAGCCATTGGACTAGCGGGCTTAGCACAGATACGCAGTATTTT
.,TRBV5-8,16,.,TRBJ2-4,CASSAPGLLAKNIQYF,TGTGCCAGCAGCGCGCCGGGTCTACTAGCCAAAAACATTCAGTACTTC
.,TRBV5-1,17,.,TRBJ2-2,CASSINRDSAGTGELFF,TGCGCCAGCAGCATAAACAGGGATTCTGCTGGCACCGGGGAGCTGTTTTTT
.,TRBV14,16,.,TRBJ2-5,CASSAGGRGRKETQYF,TGTGCCAGCAGCGCGGGAGGCAGGGGGCGCAAGGAGACCCAGTACTTC
TRBD2,TRBV20-1,14,.,TRBJ2-7,CSASRASGHPEQYF,TGCAGTGCTAGTAGGGCTAGCGGACACCCGGAGCAGTACTTC
TRBD1,TRBV19,15,once,TRBJ1-2,CASSIGTGRHYGYTF,TGTGCCAGTAGTATAGGGACAGGTAGACACTATGGCTACACCTTC
.,TRBV6-5,15,.,TRBJ2-1,CASNPTPTSINEQFF,TGTGCCAGCAACCCGACACCAACTAGCATCAATGAGCAGTTCTTC
TRBD1,TRBV27,13,.,TRBJ1-2,CASSWTGGRGYTF,TGTGCCAGCAGTTGGACAGGGGGACGCGGCTACACCTTC
.,TRBV4-1,16,.,TRBJ2-3,CASSQRQGVGTDTQYF,TGCGCCAGCAGCCAACGGCAGGGTGTGGGCACAGATACGCAGTATTTT
TRBD1,TRBV4-2,15,.,TRBJ2-7,CASSAGTGGSYEQYF,TGTGCCAGCAGTGCCGGGACAGGGGGATCCTACGAGCAGTACTTC
.,TRBV7-3,12,.,TRBJ2-6,CASSTGANVLTF,TGTGCCAGCAGCACTGGGGCCAACGTCCTGACTTTC
.,TRBV28,12,once,TRBJ1-2,CASTQENYGYTF,TGTGCCAGTACACAGGAGAACTATGGCTACACCTTC
.,TRBV5-1,13,.,TRBJ1-1,CASSLNGGTEAFF,TGCGCCAGCAGCTTGAACGGTGGCACTGAAGCTTTCTTT
TRBD2,TRBV15,14,few,TRBJ2-2,CATRASGSTGELFF,TGTGCCACCAGGGCTAGCGGGAGCACCGGGGAGCTGTTTTTT
.,TRBV7-9,15,.,TRBJ2-5,CASSRTLGLQETQYF,TGTGCCAGCAGCCGGACGCTGGGTTTACAAGAGACCCAGTACTTC
.,TRBV10-3,15,.,TRBJ2-2,CAIREVGGPTGELFF,TGTGCCATCCGCGAAGTGGGGGGACCTACCGGGGAGCTGTTTTTT
.,TRBV4-1,16,.,TRBJ2-5,CASRSSFFGGQETQYF,TGCGCCAGCAGGTCGTCATTTTTTGGGGGGCAAGAGACCCAGTACTTC
.,TRBV30,17,.,TRBJ2-6,CAWSPSFGLSGANVLTF,TGTGCCTGGAGTCCCTCGTTTGGGCTCTCTGGGGCCAACGTCCTGACTTTC
.,TRBV19,14,.,TRBJ2-2,CASNRQANTGELFF,TGTGCCAGTAATCGACAGGCGAACACCGGGGAGCTGTTTTTT
.,TRBV30,11,.,TRBJ1-2,CAWSEGRLVGF,TGTGCCTGGAGTGAGGGCCGCCTTGTGGGCTTC
.,TRBV9,15,.,TRBJ2-3,CASSVRNSLTDTQYF,TGTGCCAGCAGCGTACGGAACTCCCTCACAGATACGCAGTATTTT
.,TRBV15,14,.,TRBJ1-1,CATSTDRFNTEAFF,TGTGCCACCAGCACCGACAGGTTTAACACTGAAGCTTTCTTT
TRBD1,TRBV4-1,20,.,TRBJ2-5,CASSHPDRDRGRFVQETQYF,TGCGCCAGCAGCCACCCAGACCGGGACAGGGGGCGCTTTGTCCAAGAGACCCAGTACTTC
.,TRBV5-1,17,.,TRBJ2-2,CASSQRPDSLVAGELFF,TGCGCCAGCAGCCAGCGGCCCGACAGTCTGGTCGCCGGGGAGCTGTTTTTT
.,TRBV30,13,few,TRBJ2-2,CAWSNRVVGELFF,TGTGCCTGGAGTAACAGGGTAGTCGGGGAGCTGTTTTTT
TRBD2,TRBV27,19,.,TRBJ2-3,CASSLAGLAGGIGIDTQYF,TGTGCCAGCAGTTTAGCGGGACTAGCGGGAGGGATCGGGATAGATACGCAGTATTTT
TRBD2,TRBV10-1,15,.,TRBJ2-4,CASSEGAGGENIQYF,TGCGCCAGCAGTGAGGGGGCGGGGGGAGAAAACATTCAGTACTTC
TRBD1,TRBV6-6,17,.,TRBJ1-3,CASSPGQGEFSGNTIYF,TGTGCCAGCAGTCCGGGACAGGGGGAATTCTCTGGAAACACCATATATTTT
.,TRBV5-6,13,.,TRBJ1-2,CASSPQGLGGYTF,TGTGCCAGCAGCCCCCAGGGGCTCGGGGGCTACACCTTC
.,TRBV6-4,16,.,TRBJ2-1,CASSDFVRAGHYEQFF,TGTGCCAGCAGTGACTTTGTCCGGGCCGGGCACTATGAGCAGTTCTTC
TRBD2,TRBV3-1/TRBV3-2,16,.,TRBJ2-1,CASSPPSGRGIYRQFF,TGTGCCAGCAGCCCACCCAGCGGGAGGGGGATATATCGGCAGTTCTTC
TRBD1,TRBV5-1,15,.,TRBJ1-2,CASSSWDRIDYGYTF,TGCGCCAGCAGCTCCTGGGACAGGATCGACTATGGCTACACCTTC
.,TRBV6-5,16,.,TRBJ2-1,CASSYSPSSSNNEQFF,TGTGCCAGCAGTTACTCCCCGAGTAGCAGCAACAATGAGCAGTTCTTC
.,TRBV27,13,.,TRBJ1-2,CASSFEGLGGYTF,TGTGCCAGCAGTTTCGAAGGCCTGGGAGGCTACACCTTC
TRBD1,TRBV28,14,.,TRBJ1-1,CASSLQGWPTEAFF,TGTGCCAGCAGCTTACAGGGGTGGCCCACTGAAGCTTTCTTT
TRBD2,TRBV4-1,16,.,TRBJ2-7,CASSQPLAGGTYEQYF,TGCGCCAGCAGCCAACCACTAGCGGGAGGGACCTACGAGCAGTACTTC
.,TRBV11-2,16,few,TRBJ2-2,CASSLRRASNTGELFF,TGTGCCAGCAGCTTAAGACGGGCCTCGAACACCGGGGAGCTGTTTTTT
TRBD2,TRBV7-3,17,.,TRBJ2-2,CASSLGLAGVSTGELFF,TGTGCCAGCAGCTTAGGCCTAGCGGGAGTTAGCACCGGGGAGCTGTTTTTT
TRBD1,TRBV5-1,14,.,TRBJ1-2,CASSEGQLDYGYTF,TGCGCCAGCAGCGAGGGACAGTTGGACTATGGCTACACCTTC
.,TRBV24-1,13,.,TRBJ2-7,CATSDIRLGEQYF,TGTGCCACCAGTGATATTAGGCTGGGCGAGCAGTACTTC
.,TRBV19,14,.,TRBJ2-5,CASSIDAEQETQYF,TGTGCCAGTAGTATTGATGCGGAACAAGAGACCCAGTACTTC
.,TRBV6-6,12,.,TRBJ1-1,CASSYFGAEAFF,TGTGCCAGCAGTTACTTTGGGGCTGAAGCTTTCTTT
TRBD1,TRBV18,15,.,TRBJ2-2,CASSPRNRGAGELFF,TGTGCCAGCTCACCGAGAAACAGGGGGGCCGGGGAGCTGTTTTTT
.,TRBV30,11,few,TRBJ1-2,CAWRGGYGYTF,TGTGCCTGGAGGGGTGGCTATGGCTACACCTTC
TRBD1,TRBV11-2,16,.,TRBJ2-1,CASSFLRAGGVNEQFF,TGTGCCAGCAGCTTCTTACGGGCAGGGGGCGTCAATGAGCAGTTCTTC
TRBD2,TRBV7-2,15,few,TRBJ2-2,CASSLDLAGGGELFF,TGTGCCAGCAGCTTAGATTTAGCGGGAGGTGGGGAGCTGTTTTTT
TRBD2,TRBV5-4,16,.,TRBJ2-1,CASSLGGTSGSNEQFF,TGTGCCAGCAGCTTGGGTGGGACTAGCGGGAGCAATGAGCAGTTCTTC
TRBD1,TRBV30,14,.,TRBJ1-1,CACQVGTGGTEAFF,TGTGCCTGCCAAGTCGGGACAGGGGGCACTGAAGCTTTCTTT